The present TCR beta chain was sequenced within a study of graft-versus-host responses after intestinal transplantation. At the level of the study: Tacrolimus plus steroids were given to all recipients for 2 to 4 years, preceded by anti-thymocyte globulin induction.

V dropped 4 bases and J dropped 1 base, with 17 bases sitting between them. Germline-derived CDR1 and CDR2 are MDHEN and SYDVKM. The CDR3 length is 16 residues. Study-wide findings and caveats: Recipient marrow held GvH clones, some first seen in ileum or blood.

For this clone: Its matching antigen is unknown.

Profiled with immunoSEQ multiplex PCR; TCRdb holds only in-frame clones, not every one. The sample lists around 92,000 clones; about 84% were seen once. The clonotype originates from a human patient who received an intestinal transplant, so some T cells may come from the graft donor. Sequencing was performed on PBMCs, taken 255 days after intestinal transplant. The chain joins TRBV28 to TRBJ2-7; D perhaps matches TRBD2 (6 bases). Here the CDR3 reads CASSSPSGGGSYEQYF. As DNA, the CDR3 is TGTGCCAGCAGTTCCCCCTCCGGGGGTGGGTCCTACGAGCAGTACTTC.